The subject of this entry is one T cell receptor (beta chain). CDR1 and CDR2 (germline): SNHLY, FYNNEI. The V end was cut by 5 bases, the J end by 0 bases, with 11 bases between. The CDR3 has 16 amino acids. The sample belongs to a study of blood T cell repertoires in COVID-19. Some clones are missing from TCRdb's copy, which holds only in-frame ones; the method was immunoSEQ multiplex PCR. The table records a few hundred thousand clones, 70% to 90% of them present only once. The origin of this receptor is a man between 18 and 29 years old with COVID-19, enrolled during active disease. Specimen: peripheral blood. J is TRBJ1-6 and V is TRBV2; the D gene is possibly TRBD1 (6 bases). CDR3 coding DNA: TGTGCCAGCAGTAGGGACACCAGCTCCTATAATTCACCCCTCCACTTT. This codes for CASSRDTSSYNSPLHF.